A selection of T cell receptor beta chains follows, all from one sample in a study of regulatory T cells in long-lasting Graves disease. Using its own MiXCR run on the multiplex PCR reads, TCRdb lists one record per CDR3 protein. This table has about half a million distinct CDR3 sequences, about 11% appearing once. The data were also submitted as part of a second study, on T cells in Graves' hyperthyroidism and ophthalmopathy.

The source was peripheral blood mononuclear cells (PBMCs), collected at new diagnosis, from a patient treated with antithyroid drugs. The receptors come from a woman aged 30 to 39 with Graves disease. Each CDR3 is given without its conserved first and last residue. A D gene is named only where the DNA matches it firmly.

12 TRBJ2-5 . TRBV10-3 AISTTNNEETQY
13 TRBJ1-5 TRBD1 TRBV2 ASSYDEDRNQPQH
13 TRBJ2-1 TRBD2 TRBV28 ASSLSSSGDNEQF
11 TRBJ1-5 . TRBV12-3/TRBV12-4 ASSFSVTEPQH
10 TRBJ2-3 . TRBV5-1 ASSPVRDTQY
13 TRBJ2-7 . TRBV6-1 ASLRGGVGSYEQY
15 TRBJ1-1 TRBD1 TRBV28 ASSLLGQGAGNTEAF
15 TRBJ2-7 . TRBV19 ASSPRVGSPSSYEQY
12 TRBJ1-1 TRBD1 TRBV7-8 ASSPHRGGTEAF
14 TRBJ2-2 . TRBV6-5 ASTYSRAANTGELF
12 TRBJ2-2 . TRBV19 ASSSPPNTGELF